The rows below give T cell receptor beta chains drawn from one sample of a study of early T cells in non-severe SARS-CoV-2 infection. Via MiXCR, TCRdb re-called the 5' RACE reads, giving one row per CDR3 protein. Of over 55,000 distinct CDR3 sequences in the sample, over 10% are singletons; the top ten hold less than 3.5%. Sequencing was performed on whole blood, taken at baseline. The origin of the receptors is an adult who was a healthcare worker with PCR-confirmed SARS-CoV-2 infection or an uninfected control (not recorded which). Both conserved end residues are part of each CDR3. D genes are given only for firm matches. A row's size may be missing; if present it is once, few, many or a size class.

>NA|TRBV5-5|TRBJ2-4|NA|15
CASSLTGTPGNIQYF
TGTGCCAGCAGCTTGACCGGGACTCCGGGGAACATTCAGTACTTC
>many|TRBV12-3/TRBV12-4|TRBJ2-7|TRBD1|15
CASSALQGARNEQYF
TGTGCCAGCAGTGCGCTACAGGGGGCTCGGAACGAGCAGTACTTC
>NA|TRBV24-1|TRBJ2-2|NA|16
CATSAVLGPNTGELFF
TGTGCCACCAGTGCGGTACTGGGCCCTAACACCGGGGAGCTGTTTTTT
>NA|TRBV2|TRBJ2-3|NA|13
CASSAADGDTQYF
TGTGCCAGCAGCGCAGCTGACGGAGATACGCAGTATTTT
>NA|TRBV11-2|TRBJ2-3|NA|15
CASSLAGRTPDTQYF
TGTGCCAGCAGCTTAGCGGGGAGGACACCGGATACGCAGTATTTT
>few|TRBV20-1|TRBJ1-5|NA|14
CSVPGANSSQPQHF
TGCAGTGTTCCAGGCGCTAATAGCAGTCAGCCCCAGCATTTT
>few|TRBV10-3|TRBJ2-2|NA|16
CAITIGPLPNTGELFF
TGTGCCATCACCATCGGACCCCTCCCGAACACCGGGGAGCTGTTTTTT
>many|TRBV28|TRBJ2-1|NA|15
CASSLRAFSYNEQFF
TGTGCCAGCAGTTTAAGGGCCTTCTCCTACAATGAGCAGTTCTTC
>many|TRBV28|TRBJ1-1|NA|14
CASSLNLVGTEAFF
TGTGCCAGCAGCTTAAACCTCGTAGGGACTGAAGCTTTCTTT
>few|TRBV28|TRBJ2-3|NA|15
CASSFYAGSTDTQYF
TGTGCCAGCAGTTTTTATGCGGGGTCTACAGATACGCAGTATTTT
>NA|TRBV6-5|TRBJ1-5|NA|15
CASSYSRRTDQPQHF
TGTGCCAGCAGTTACTCCCGACGGACTGATCAGCCCCAGCATTTT
>NA|TRBV7-9|TRBJ2-1|NA|16
CASSLKGSSSYNEQFF
TGTGCCAGCAGCTTAAAGGGCAGTAGCTCCTACAATGAGCAGTTCTTC
>NA|TRBV11-2|TRBJ1-1|NA|15
CASRRGAGFWTEAFF
TGTGCCAGCCGCCGTGGGGCAGGGTTTTGGACTGAAGCTTTCTTT
>few|TRBV14|TRBJ2-7|NA|17
CASSQDGRGFSSYEQYF
TGTGCCAGCAGCCAAGATGGAAGGGGCTTTAGCTCCTACGAGCAGTACTTC
>few|TRBV12-3/TRBV12-4|TRBJ1-2|TRBD1|15
CASTSILTGLGGYTF
TGTGCCAGCACCTCCATCCTGACAGGGCTTGGCGGCTACACCTTC
>few|TRBV9|TRBJ1-2|TRBD1|13
CASSAYRGLYYTF
TGTGCCAGCAGCGCGTACAGGGGCCTCTACTACACCTTC
>NA|TRBV12-3/TRBV12-4|TRBJ2-1|NA|15
CASSLSPPGYNEQFF
TGTGCCAGCAGTTTATCCCCCCCCGGGTATAATGAGCAGTTCTTC
>many|TRBV19|TRBJ2-5|NA|12
CATKDRSETQYF
TGTGCCACCAAAGACAGGTCGGAGACCCAGTACTTC
>NA|TRBV11-2|TRBJ2-2|NA|16
CASSKRAGSNTGELFF
TGTGCCAGCAGCAAACGCGCCGGTTCGAACACCGGGGAGCTGTTTTTT
>few|TRBV5-1|TRBJ2-5|TRBD1|16
CASSSAVTGAGETQYF
TGCGCCAGCAGCTCTGCCGTGACAGGGGCCGGAGAGACCCAGTACTTC
>NA|TRBV20-1|TRBJ1-1|NA|15
CSARDQGRGNTEAFF
TGCAGTGCTAGAGATCAGGGGCGAGGGAACACTGAAGCTTTCTTT
>many|TRBV6-6|TRBJ1-2|NA|15
CASSPQASSRRGYTF
TGTGCCAGCAGCCCCCAGGCCTCATCTAGGAGGGGCTACACCTTC
>NA|TRBV5-6|TRBJ2-7|TRBD1|11
CVSSSHMGQIF
TGTGTCAGCAGCTCTCACATGGGACAGATTTTC
>NA|TRBV2|TRBJ1-2|NA|14
CASSRTGAAYGYTF
TGTGCCAGCAGTCGGACGGGCGCCGCGTATGGCTACACCTTC
>few|TRBV4-1|TRBJ1-5|NA|15
CASSQDRLQDQPQHF
TGCGCCAGCAGCCAAGATCGTTTGCAAGACCAGCCCCAGCATTTT
>NA|TRBV28|TRBJ2-5|NA|15
CASSYRTAMGVAQYF
TGTGCCAGCAGTTACCGGACGGCAATGGGTGTTGCCCAGTACTTC
>NA|TRBV27|TRBJ1-1|NA|16
CASSLGFGGKNTEAFF
TGTGCCAGCAGTTTAGGGTTCGGGGGCAAAAACACTGAAGCTTTCTTT
>few|TRBV20-1|TRBJ1-4|NA|15
CSARDFSGAGEKLFF
TGCAGTGCTAGAGATTTTTCAGGGGCGGGAGAAAAACTGTTTTTT
>NA|TRBV4-1|TRBJ1-1|TRBD1|15
CASSFNTGGGLEAFF
TGCGCCAGCAGTTTTAATACAGGGGGCGGTCTTGAAGCTTTCTTT
>many|TRBV11-2|TRBJ1-2|NA|16
CASSFGRDVAHYGYTF
TGTGCCAGCAGTTTTGGCAGGGACGTTGCCCACTATGGCTACACCTTC
>few|TRBV10-1|TRBJ2-1|NA|15
CASSNPGHLGAMQFF
TGCGCCAGCAGTAACCCGGGACACCTCGGGGCTATGCAGTTCTTC